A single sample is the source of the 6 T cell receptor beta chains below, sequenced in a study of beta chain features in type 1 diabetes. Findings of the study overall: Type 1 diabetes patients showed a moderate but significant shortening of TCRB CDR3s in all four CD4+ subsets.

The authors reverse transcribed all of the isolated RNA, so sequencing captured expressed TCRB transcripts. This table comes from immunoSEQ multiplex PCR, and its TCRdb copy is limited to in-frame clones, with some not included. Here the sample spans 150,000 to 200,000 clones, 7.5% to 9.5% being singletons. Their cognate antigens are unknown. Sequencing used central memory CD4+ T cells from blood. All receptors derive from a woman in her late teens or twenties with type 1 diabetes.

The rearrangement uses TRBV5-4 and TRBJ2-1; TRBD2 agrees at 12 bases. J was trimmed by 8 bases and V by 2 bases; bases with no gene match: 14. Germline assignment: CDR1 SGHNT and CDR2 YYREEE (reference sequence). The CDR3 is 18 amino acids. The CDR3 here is CASSFGGPGTSGYDEQFF. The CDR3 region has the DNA TGTGCCAGCAGCTTCGGGGGGCCCGGGACTAGCGGGTACGATGAGCAGTTCTTC.

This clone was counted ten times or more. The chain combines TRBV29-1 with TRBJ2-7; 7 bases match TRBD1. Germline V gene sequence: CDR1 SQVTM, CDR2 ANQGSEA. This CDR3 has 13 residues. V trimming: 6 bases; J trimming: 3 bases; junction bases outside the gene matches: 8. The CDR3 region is CSVLGDRYYEQYF. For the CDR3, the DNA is TGCAGCGTCTTGGGGGACAGATACTACGAGCAGTACTTC.

CDR3 sequence: CRAQGHGYTF. CDR3 DNA: TGCAGGGCACAGGGCCATGGCTACACCTTC. V and J are TRBV29-1 and TRBJ1-2; D perhaps matches TRBD1 (6 bases). Germline-derived CDR1 and CDR2 are SQVTM and ANQGSEA. This CDR3 region has 10 residues.

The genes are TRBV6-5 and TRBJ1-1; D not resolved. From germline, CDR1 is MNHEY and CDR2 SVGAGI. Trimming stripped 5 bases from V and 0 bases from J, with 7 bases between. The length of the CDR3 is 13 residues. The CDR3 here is CASSRHLNTEAFF. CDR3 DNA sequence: TGTGCCAGCAGTCGACACTTGAACACTGAAGCTTTCTTT.

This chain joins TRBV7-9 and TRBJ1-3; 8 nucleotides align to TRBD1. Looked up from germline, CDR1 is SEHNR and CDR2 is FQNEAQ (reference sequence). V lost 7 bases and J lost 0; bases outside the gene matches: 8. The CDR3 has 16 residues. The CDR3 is CASTPLDRGSGNTIYF. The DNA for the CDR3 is TGTGCCAGCACTCCCCTCGACAGGGGCTCTGGAAACACCATATATTTT.

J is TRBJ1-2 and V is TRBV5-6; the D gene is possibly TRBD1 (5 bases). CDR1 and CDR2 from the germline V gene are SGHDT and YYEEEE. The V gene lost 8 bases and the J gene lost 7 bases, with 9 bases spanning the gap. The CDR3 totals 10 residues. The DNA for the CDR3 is TGTGCCAGGGGGGGTAGTGGCTACACCTTC. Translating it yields CARGGSGYTF. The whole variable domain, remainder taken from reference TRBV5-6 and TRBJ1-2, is DAGVTQSPTHLIKTRGQQVTLRCSPKSGHDTVSWYQQALGQGPQFIFQYYEEEERQRGNFPDRFSGHQFPNYSSELNVNALLLGDSALYLCARGGSGYTFGSGTRLTVV.